This TCR beta chain was retrieved from a study of identifying expanded T cells in peripheral blood. This clone showed up just a few times. No infections or other immune events were documented during collection. Sequencing was performed with immunoSEQ multiplex PCR; in TCRdb, only in-frame clones are kept and a portion is missing. The profile covers 60,000 to 65,000 clones, with around 83% appearing a single time and over 15% taken by the ten largest. Germline V gene lookup returns CDR1 MNHNY and CDR2 SVGAGI (reference sequence). This CDR3 comprises 14 residues. With 6 bases removed from V and 4 bases from J, the gap between germline ends came to 13 bases.

Sequenced material: blood. The TCR sequence derives from a person aged 18 to 75 in good health. The chain joins TRBV6-6 to TRBJ1-5; D gene uncertain. The CDR3 reads CASSRGQPNQPQHF. The CDR3 coding sequence is TGTGCCAGCAGCCGAGGGCAGCCGAATCAGCCCCAGCATTTT.